This TCR beta chain comes out of a study of CD8+CD57+ T cells in acquired aplastic anemia. Turning to the study itself: CD4+ and CD8+ cells, once sorted, gave DNA averaging approximately 3.3 ug.

TCR beta VDJ and CDR3 were profiled, and genomic DNA was the template. One entry per CDR3 protein, called by TCRdb with MiXCR from the reads. The repertoire holds around 500,000 distinct CDR3 sequences, with approximately 32% as singletons. With 5 bases removed from V and 7 bases from J, the gap between germline ends came to 20 bases. Germline CDR1 GTSNPN, CDR2 SVGIG (reference sequence). The CDR3 extends over 14 amino acids. On this clonotype itself: Its antigen is not known.

Study-level points and caveats: Researchers report that approximately 28 CD8+ CDR3 sequences appeared in both patients and controls.

Previously, flow cytometry had revealed CD8+CD57+ cell expansion in the patients chosen for sequencing. The chain has TRBV30 and TRBJ1-2, with D tentatively TRBD1 (5 bases). Sequencing was performed on sorted CD4+, CD8+, or CD8+CD57+ T cells (not recorded which) from PBMCs. The TCR sequence derives from a human donor with aplastic anemia. The CDR3, as DNA: TGTGCCTGGGCCTATGTGAGGGGATCCATTGGCTACACCTTC. This sequence encodes CAWAYVRGSIGYTF.